Sequencing of this T cell receptor (beta chain) was carried out in a study of blood T cell repertoires in COVID-19. The assay was immunoSEQ multiplex PCR, and TCRdb's table has in-frame clones only and misses some. This table holds about 370,000 clones, more than 70% found once. Trimming stripped 5 bases from V and 3 bases from J, with 10 bases between. Germline values: CDR1 MNHEY, CDR2 SVGEGT. This CDR3 contains 14 residues. The source of this sequence is a woman aged 25 to 45 with COVID-19, enrolled during active disease. The chain joins TRBV6-2 or TRBV6-3 to TRBJ2-2; D might be TRBD2 (6 bases). What was sequenced was peripheral blood. CDR3 residues: CASSTGSDTGELFF. CDR3 bases: TGTGCCAGCAGTACCGGGAGTGACACCGGGGAGCTGTTTTTT.